Following are 11 T cell receptor beta chains from one sample sequenced in a study of blood T cells in healthy people across ages (dated by TCRdb to the mid-2010s). Receptor amplification or capture employed 5' RACE. Sequenced on an Illumina HiSeq 2500. A second about 7 to 11 cycle PCR used a sample-barcoded 5' primer and a J-beta primer mix. The raw public data were reprocessed by TCRdb itself: fastp quality trimming at Q25, MiXCR clonotype calling, in-frame beta chains only. Duplicate CDR3 protein sequences are folded into a single record with the most common DNA and genes. The sample table holds about 570,000 distinct CDR3 sequences, of which roughly 28% were seen once. The ten largest clones represent roughly 18% of the sample. The specimen sequenced was blood. The receptor set was obtained from a woman in her seventies in good health.

CDR3 DNA sequence: TGTGCCAGCAGCGAACCGCGGGGGCTATACTTCTCGAGCTCCTACAATGAGCAGTTCTTC. Residues: CASSEPRGLYFSSSYNEQFF. This chain joins TRBV11-1 and TRBJ2-1; possibly TRBD2 for D (7 bases). There are 20 residues in the CDR3. Germline V gene data show CDR1 as SGHAT and CDR2 as FQDESV (reference sequence). Trimming stripped 5 bases from V and 0 bases from J, with 26 bases between.

This clonotype was recorded a few times. The chain links TRBV13 to TRBJ2-7, with D perhaps given as TRBD1 or TRBD2 (5 bases each). The CDR3 is 14 amino acids. Germline lookup yields CDR1 PRHDT and CDR2 FYEKMQ (reference sequence). V was pared by 1 base and J by 2 bases, with 9 bases between. The CDR3 DNA follows: TGTGCCAGCAGCTTAGCCCAGGGAGCCTACGAGCAGTACTTC. Translation gives CASSLAQGAYEQYF.

In nucleotides, the CDR3 is TGTGCCAGCAGCTTAAAATTGGATTCCCGGGGGGCGAGAGAGACCCAGTACTTC. This codes for CASSLKLDSRGARETQYF. This chain joins TRBV7-2 and TRBJ2-7; tentative D call: TRBD2 (7 bases). The end of the DNA is better explained by TRBJ2-5, so the J call may be wrong. From germline, CDR1 is SGHTA and CDR2 FQGNSA. This CDR3 has 18 amino acids.

V is TRBV5-1 and J is TRBJ2-5; TRBD1 might be the D (6 bases). The CDR3 contains 14 residues. Germline CDR1 is SGHRS and CDR2 is YFSETQ. V dropped 4 bases and J dropped 2 bases, with 12 bases sitting between them. The CDR3 sequence: CASSVDSAQETQYF. Written as DNA, the CDR3 is TGCGCCAGCAGCGTGGACAGCGCTCAAGAGACCCAGTACTTC.

About this clonotype: This CDR3 is missing its conserved last phenylalanine or tryptophan, likely due to a read error. The rearrangement links TRBV6-6 to TRBJ1-4, with 7 bases fitting TRBD1. The trim removed 5 bases at V and 3 bases at J, leaving 6 bases unmatched. CDR3 length equals 15 residues. Germline V CDR1 and CDR2: MNHNY, SVGAGI (reference sequence). The CDR3 DNA reads TGTGCCAGCAGTCATCCGGGACAGCCTAATGAAAAACTGTTTTAT. Its protein is CASSHPGQPNEKLFY.

The V gene is TRBV20-1, the J gene TRBJ1-1; 7 bases match TRBD1. V shed 6 bases, J shed 2 bases, and the junction held 12 bases outside the gene matches. CDR1 is DFQATT and CDR2 is SNEGSKA in the germline V gene (reference sequence). This CDR3 region has 15 residues. CDR3 loop: CSAPPGQLTNTEAFF. The CDR3 nucleotides are TGCAGTGCGCCACCGGGACAGCTTACCAACACTGAAGCTTTCTTT.

The chain carries TRBV28 and TRBJ1-1, with a tentative D call TRBD1 (6 bases). This CDR3 has 16 amino acids. V lost 3 bases to trimming and J lost 0 bases, with 14 bases between them. Germline CDR1 reads MDHEN; CDR2 reads SYDVKM. The CDR3 DNA reads TGTGCCAGCAGTTTGTTGGGGAACAGGGTGAACACTGAAGCTTTCTTT. Protein: CASSLLGNRVNTEAFF.

The chain couples TRBV3-1 to TRBJ2-5, with a weak D call TRBD1 (5 bases). Trimming removed 0 bases at V and 5 bases at J, with 16 bases between. CDR3 size: 16 residues. CDR1 LGHDT and CDR2 YNNKEL come from the germline V gene (reference sequence). DNA for the CDR3: TGTGCCAGCAGCCAAGAAGGAAGGGGATGGATGGAGACCCAGTACTTC. This sequence encodes CASSQEGRGWMETQYF.

The chain combines TRBV7-2 with TRBJ2-3, with D possibly being TRBD1 or TRBD2 (6 bases each). The CDR3 runs 16 residues. V shed 5 bases and J shed 2 bases, with 17 bases lying between them. Germline assignment: CDR1 SGHTA and CDR2 FQGNSA. Here the CDR3 reads CASSARLGGFTDTQYF. CDR3 in DNA: TGTGCCAGCAGCGCTCGACTAGGGGGATTCACAGATACGCAGTATTTT.

The V and J genes are TRBV6-2 or TRBV6-3 and TRBJ1-4; D gene ambiguous. With 1 base removed from V and 8 bases from J, the gap between germline ends came to 11 bases. The CDR3 spans 14 residues. Germline lookup yields CDR1 MNHEY and CDR2 SVGEGT. CDR3 residues: CASSYLHRTEKLFF. CDR3 coding DNA: TGTGCCAGCAGTTACTTACACCGAACCGAAAAACTGTTTTTT.

The V and J genes are TRBV5-1 and TRBJ1-2, with no clear D. The CDR3 contains 18 residues. The germline gives CDR1 SGHRS, CDR2 YFSETQ. V was cut by 2 bases and J by 5 bases, with 25 bases left in between. CDR3 DNA: TGCGCCAGCAGCTTCAAATGGTCGGAAACCGGAAATCAGTATGGCTACACCTTC. Protein product: CASSFKWSETGNQYGYTF.